This record covers a single T cell receptor beta chain. The data derive from a study of blood T cell repertoires in COVID-19. Across the study: Acute and convalescent COVID-19 specimens originated in the United States, Italy and Spain.

Measured with immunoSEQ multiplex PCR; TCRdb has only the in-frame clones, and not every one. The sample consists of approximately 98,000 clones, about two thirds of them appearing once. This CDR3 region has 12 residues. CDR1 is MNHEY and CDR2 is SVGAGI in the germline V gene. The V gene lost 6 bases and the J gene lost 4 bases, with 7 bases spanning the gap. Sequencing input: peripheral blood. The receptor comes from a woman between 40 and 55 years old with acute or convalescent COVID-19. The chain couples TRBV6-5 to TRBJ1-5; D possibly corresponds to TRBD1 (6 bases). The DNA for the CDR3 is TGTGCCAGCAGCGGGACAAATCAGCCCCAGCATTTT. Amino acids: CASSGTNQPQHF.